This TCR beta chain comes out of a study of human T cells and chemical hapten exposure. About the research overall: The study sensitized with 2% DPC on a 2 cm by 2 cm patch of upper inner arm skin. Study results and caveats: Expanded TCRs created a significantly greater count of big CDR3 similarity clusters than controls did.

This clonotype was detected only a few times. Antigen unknown. Deletions cut 1 base from V and 3 bases from J, with 10 bases between. This CDR3 comprises 15 residues. From germline, CDR1 is SNHLY and CDR2 FYNNEI. Time point indicated: pre-sensitization, week 0. The treatment was: therapeutic diphenylcyclopropenone sensitization with weekly scalp DPC. Donors were 18 to 70-year-old alopecia patients suitable for DPC. The study extracted total RNA from unfractionated whole blood. One entry per CDR3 protein, called by TCRdb with MiXCR from the RACE reads. This sample carries approximately 370,000 distinct CDR3 sequences, 5.5% of them seen once, and the ten largest clones take roughly 8.2%.

The rearrangement uses TRBV2 and TRBJ1-5; possible D gene TRBD1, 5 bases. The sample was whole blood, taken in connection with sensitization to the hapten diphenylcyclopropenone (DPC). This clonotype originated in a woman between 18 and 29 years old with alopecia areata. Some clones in this sample may be carry-over from other donors' samples. CDR3 in amino acids: CASSEEGPNNQPQHF. The CDR3 nucleotides read TGTGCCAGCAGTGAAGAGGGGCCCAACAATCAGCCCCAGCATTTT.